These 28 T cell receptor beta chains came from one sample sequenced in a study of blood T cells in healthy people across ages. The use of a sample-barcoded 5' primer and a J-beta primer mix characterized a second PCR of about 6 to 11 cycles. TCRdb processed the 5' RACE reads anew with MiXCR; each CDR3 protein has one entry. The sample holds just over 1 million distinct CDR3 sequences, under 55% seen once. Input material: blood. The receptor source for this set is a woman aged 55-69 years in good health.

The chain is built from TRBV5-4 and TRBJ2-5; TRBD2 might be the D (6 bases). The CDR3 is 15 amino acids. CDR1 is SGHNT and CDR2 is YYREEE in the germline V gene (reference sequence). V lost 5 bases, J lost 5 bases, and 19 bases lay in between. CDR3 amino acids: CASSNAGLGGETQYF. The CDR3, as DNA: TGTGCCAGCAGTAATGCGGGCCTAGGAGGGGAGACCCAGTACTTC.

This clonotype showed up just a few times. The chain combines TRBV12-3 or TRBV12-4 with TRBJ2-5, with D hard to call. The CDR3 contains 13 residues. The V end was cut by 5 bases, the J end by 5 bases, with 12 bases between. CDR3 region: CASSPGSAETQYF. Here the CDR3 DNA reads TGTGCCAGCAGTCCAGGATCGGCTGAGACCCAGTACTTC.

The J gene is TRBJ2-1, the V gene TRBV7-7; 9 bases fit TRBD1. The CDR3 covers 15 residues. Germline CDR1 SSHAT, CDR2 FNYEAQ (reference sequence). The V and J ends lost 3 bases and 4 bases, in that order; junction bases with no gene match: 4. CDR3 sequence: CASSFGTGLYNEQFF. Here the CDR3 DNA reads TGTGCCAGCAGCTTTGGGACAGGGTTATACAATGAGCAGTTCTTC.

The J gene is TRBJ2-1, the V gene TRBV24-1; TRBD1 matches at 12 bases. The J call may be wrong; the DNA end is better matched by TRBJ2-7. Germline CDR1 KGHDR, CDR2 SFDVKD. The CDR3 extends over 16 amino acids. In nucleotides, the CDR3 is TGTGCCACCAGTGATCGGGACAGGGGGCTCTACAATGAGCAGTACTTC. Protein: CATSDRDRGLYNEQYF.

In DNA form, the CDR3 reads TGCAGTGCTCCCCGGGAGACTAAAAGTGGCAATGAGCAGTACTTC. It is translated as CSAPRETKSGNEQYF. V gene TRBV20-1 combines with J gene TRBJ2-7; possibly TRBD2 for D (6 bases). Germline V gives CDR1 DFQATT, CDR2 SNEGSKA (reference sequence). V was pared by 5 bases and J by 7 bases, with 24 bases between. The CDR3 is 15 residues long.

The rearrangement joins TRBV18 to TRBJ1-4, with 7 bases aligning to TRBD1. The CDR3 runs to 15 residues. V dropped 1 base and J dropped 7; count of bases not matched to a gene: 6. Germline CDR1 reads KGHSH; CDR2 reads LQKENI. CDR3 protein: CASSPLRGNIEKLFF. The CDR3 nucleotides are TGTGCCAGCTCACCACTCAGGGGGAATATTGAAAAACTGTTTTTT.

This chain joins TRBV7-9 and TRBJ1-1; 7 bases are shared with TRBD1. Germline lookup yields CDR1 SEHNR and CDR2 FQNEAQ (reference sequence). J gave up 8 bases and V 0 bases, and 6 bases lay outside the gene matches. This CDR3 region has 14 residues. The CDR3 nucleotides are TGTGCCAGCAGCTTAGCCCTGACAGGGAGGGAAGCTTTCTTT. Translated: CASSLALTGREAFF. The whole variable domain, remainder taken from reference TRBV7-9 and TRBJ1-1, is DTGVSQNPRHKITKRGQNVTFRCDPISEHNRLYWYRQTLGQGPEFLTYFQNEAQLEKSRLLSDRFSAERPKGSFSTLEIQRTEQGDSAMYLCASSLALTGREAFFGQGTRLTVV.

In this sample, this clonotype turned up many times. V usage is TRBV20-1 and J usage is TRBJ2-1, with 12 bases matching TRBD2. Germline loops: CDR1 DFQATT, CDR2 SNEGSKA (reference sequence). The CDR3 extends over 16 amino acids. V lost 5 bases and J lost 7; bases outside the gene matches: 12. The CDR3 DNA reads TGCAGTGCTTCCCAACCTAGCGGGAGGGCCGGTAATGAGCAGTTCTTC. It yields the protein CSASQPSGRAGNEQFF.

The V call is TRBV10-3, the J call TRBJ2-1; TRBD2 agrees at 9 bases. J was trimmed by 5 bases and V by 3 bases; bases with no gene match: 5. The germline V gene has CDR1 ENHRY and CDR2 SYGVKD. This CDR3 comprises 15 residues. For the CDR3, the DNA is TGTGCCATCAGTGATTCGCTAGCGGGGAACAATGAGCAGTTCTTC. Translated: CAISDSLAGNNEQFF.

The V gene is TRBV20-1, the J gene TRBJ2-7, with 11 bases identical to TRBD2. Per the germline V gene, CDR1 is DFQATT and CDR2 is SNEGSKA (reference sequence). V lost 4 bases, J lost 1 base, and 3 bases stayed unmatched. This CDR3 contains 14 residues. The CDR3 is CSAKTSGASYEQYF. CDR3 DNA: TGCAGTGCTAAGACTAGCGGGGCTTCCTACGAGCAGTACTTC.

J is TRBJ2-5 and V is TRBV5-1, with 10 nucleotides matching TRBD2. The tail of the sequence fits TRBJ2-7 better, so the J call may be wrong. CDR3 size: 18 residues. Germline V gene data show CDR1 as SGHRS and CDR2 as YFSETQ. In DNA, the CDR3 is TGCGCCAGCAGCTTGGCCGCTTTGGAGCGGGAGGGAAGCTACGAGCAGTACTTC. This encodes CASSLAALEREGSYEQYF.

V usage is TRBV6-2 or TRBV6-3 and J usage is TRBJ2-4; D unclear. Germline V gene data show CDR1 as MNHEY and CDR2 as SVGEGT. The germline V and J ends were trimmed by 4 bases and 0 bases, with 10 bases remaining between them. The CDR3 loop spans 15 amino acids. This CDR3 reads CASSFGKLAKNIQYF. The CDR3 DNA follows: TGTGCCAGCAGTTTTGGAAAACTAGCCAAAAACATTCAGTACTTC.

This clonotype was counted only a few times. The chain is built from TRBV2 and TRBJ1-2; 7 nucleotides match TRBD1. With 8 bases clipped from V and 4 bases from J, the junction kept 10 bases outside the gene matches. This CDR3 is built from 14 residues. Per germline, CDR1 SNHLY and CDR2 FYNNEI. The CDR3 loop reads CASRARGTVYGYTF. CDR3 DNA: TGTGCCAGCCGAGCTAGGGGGACAGTCTATGGCTACACCTTC. The variable domain in full, with the rest retrieved from reference TRBV2 and TRBJ1-2, is EPEVTQTPSHQVTQMGQEVILRCVPISNHLYFYWYRQILGQKVEFLVSFYNNEISEKSEIFDDQFSVERPDGSNFTLKIRSTKLEDSAMYFCASRARGTVYGYTFGSGTRLTVV.

The chain uses TRBV18 and TRBJ1-4; D gene ambiguous. V gave up 6 bases and J gave up 1 base, with 12 bases separating them. Per germline, CDR1 KGHSH and CDR2 LQKENI. The CDR3 loop spans 15 amino acids. The CDR3 DNA is TGTGCCAGCTCCCCTGGAGTGGGAACTAATGAAAAACTGTTTTTT. Its protein is CASSPGVGTNEKLFF.

This rearrangement joins TRBV11-2 to TRBJ2-1; TRBD1 matches 10 bases. CDR3 size: 15 residues. V lost 5 bases, J lost 3 bases, and 4 bases stayed unmatched. Looked up from germline, CDR1 is SGHAT and CDR2 is FQNNGV. Written as DNA, the CDR3 is TGTGCCAGCAGCGACGGACAGGGGGACTACAATGAGCAGTTCTTC. Translation: CASSDGQGDYNEQFF.

The table lists this clonotype with many counts. This chain links TRBV7-2 with TRBJ2-1, with TRBD2 as a possible D gene (6 bases). Per germline, CDR1 SGHTA and CDR2 FQGNSA. Trimming removed 6 bases from V and 3 bases from J, with 24 bases in between. The CDR3 is made up of 18 amino acids. CDR3 loop: CASSFPRVVAAYYNEQFF. CDR3 nucleotides: TGTGCCAGCAGTTTTCCTCGGGTTGTAGCGGCCTACTACAATGAGCAGTTCTTC.

The chain is built from TRBV28 and TRBJ1-1, with TRBD1 matching over 12 bases. The CDR3 spans 16 residues. Germline lookup yields CDR1 MDHEN and CDR2 SYDVKM. The V and J ends lost 5 bases and 7 bases, in that order; junction bases with no gene match: 11. CDR3 amino acids: CASSLGTGGPPLEAFF. The CDR3 DNA reads TGTGCCAGCAGTCTGGGGACAGGGGGCCCCCCACTTGAAGCTTTCTTT.

This clonotype was counted between two and nine times. The chain couples TRBV5-1 to TRBJ2-5; unclear D gene. The CDR3 totals 12 residues. Germline V gene data show CDR1 as SGHRS and CDR2 as YFSETQ. The V and J ends lost 3 bases and 5 bases respectively, with 8 bases between them. The CDR3 spells CASSSPLETQYF. The CDR3 nucleotides read TGCGCCAGCAGCTCCCCCTTGGAGACCCAGTACTTC.

About this clonotype itself: One end of the junction does not line up with germline, which may come from a read error. This chain joins TRBV2 and TRBJ2-5; maybe TRBD2 (5 bases). Germline CDR1 reads SNHLY; CDR2 reads FYNNEI. There are 15 residues in the CDR3. In DNA form, the CDR3 reads TGTGCCAGCAGTGCGTCGGGGATAGCTCAAGAGGCCCAGTACTTC. This encodes CASSASGIAQEAQYF.

This clonotype appeared many times. The CDR3, as DNA: TGTGCCACCAGGACAGGGGTCTACGAGCAGTACTTC. Translating gives CATRTGVYEQYF. The chain combines TRBV10-3 with TRBJ2-7; 9 bases agree with TRBD1. V lost 10 bases and J lost 3; bases outside the gene matches: 4. Germline CDR1 ENHRY, CDR2 SYGVKD. This CDR3 has 12 amino acids.

The rearrangement joins TRBV29-1 to TRBJ1-1; TRBD1 agrees at 8 bases. This CDR3 spans 14 amino acids. From germline, CDR1 is SQVTM and CDR2 ANQGSEA. J gave up 0 bases and V 6 bases, and 6 bases lay outside the gene matches. CDR3 DNA sequence: TGCAGCGTAGACCGGACAGGGCTGAACACTGAAGCTTTCTTT. Amino acids: CSVDRTGLNTEAFF.

The genes are TRBV9 and TRBJ2-7; 8 bases are shared with TRBD2. The CDR3 is made up of 17 amino acids. CDR1 is SGDLS and CDR2 is YYNGEE in the germline V gene. Trimming took 4 bases from V and 0 from J; bases not matched to a gene: 12. The CDR3 DNA sequence: TGTGCCAGCAGCCCCGGGGGGGGCCTTATTTTCTCCTACGAGCAGTACTTC. This sequence encodes CASSPGGGLIFSYEQYF. The entire variable domain, with the rest obtained from reference TRBV9 and TRBJ2-7, is as follows: DSGVTQTPKHLITATGQRVTLRCSPRSGDLSVYWYQQSLDQGLQFLIQYYNGEERAKGNILERFSAQQFPDLHSELNLSSLELGDSALYFCASSPGGGLIFSYEQYFGPGTRLTVT.

This clonotype was counted a few times. V and J are TRBV18 and TRBJ1-4, with unresolved D. The CDR3 contains 13 residues. Germline V gene lookup returns CDR1 KGHSH and CDR2 LQKENI. V was pared by 5 bases and J by 8 bases, with 12 bases between. CDR3 sequence: CASSSQIQEKLFF. The CDR3 DNA follows: TGTGCCAGCTCATCACAAATTCAGGAAAAACTGTTTTTT.

As to this clonotype: Its ends do not fully match the called genes, so a read error is possible. The rearrangement joins TRBV12-3 or TRBV12-4 to TRBJ1-2, with D uncertain. The CDR3 is made up of 13 amino acids. CDR3 sequence: CAGRPGDGYGYTF. The CDR3 coding sequence is TGTGCCGGCAGGCCCGGAGACGGCTATGGCTACACCTTC.

V gene TRBV28 combines with J gene TRBJ2-1; weak D call: TRBD1 (5 bases). V was clipped by 6 bases and J by 4 bases, with 13 bases between them. Germline lookup yields CDR1 MDHEN and CDR2 SYDVKM. CDR3 length equals 14 residues. CDR3 region: CASRDPTVYNEQFF. The DNA of the CDR3 is TGTGCCAGCAGGGATCCGACAGTTTACAATGAGCAGTTCTTC.

This clonotype occurred a few times. The V call is TRBV27, the J call TRBJ1-2; TRBD1 is a possible D gene (6 bases). The CDR3 extends over 16 amino acids. V was trimmed by 8 bases and J by 1 base, leaving 20 bases between them. The germline CDR1 and CDR2 sequences are MNHEY and SMNVEV (reference sequence). The CDR3 coding sequence is TGTGCCAGCGGGTTAAAGACGGGGGCCGATAACTATGGCTACACCTTC. Protein: CASGLKTGADNYGYTF.

V is TRBV4-1 and J is TRBJ2-5; 13 positions agree with TRBD2. The V segment lost 0 bases and the J segment 5 bases; nucleotides outside the gene matches: 6. Germline lookup yields CDR1 MGHRA and CDR2 YSYEKL. The CDR3 is 17 residues long. The CDR3 loop is CASSQEGLAGVRETQYF. In DNA form, the CDR3 reads TGCGCCAGCAGCCAAGAAGGACTAGCGGGAGTCCGGGAGACCCAGTACTTC.

This clonotype was picked up a small number of times. CDR3 loop: CASSFWGTSGRSSYNEQFF. The CDR3 nucleotides read TGTGCCAGCAGCTTTTGGGGGACTAGCGGGAGGAGCTCCTACAATGAGCAGTTCTTC. The J gene is TRBJ2-1, the V gene TRBV7-9; the match to TRBD2 covers 15 bases. Germline CDR1 SEHNR, CDR2 FQNEAQ (reference sequence). The CDR3 loop spans 19 amino acids. V lost 3 bases, J lost 0 bases, and 6 bases stayed unmatched.